One and the same sample provided the 31 T cell receptor beta chains below, sequenced in a study of shared clonotypes between healthy human individuals. Repertoires were generated with immunoSEQ multiplex PCR, while TCRdb's copy carries only in-frame clones and drops some. Among about 2.4 million clones listed, 85% to 95% were seen once. Sequenced: naive CD4+ T cells sorted from blood. The subset: CD45RA+ positively selected. These receptors were obtained from a man aged 18 to 30 in good health.

This clone was seen more than once but under ten times. The J gene is TRBJ1-5, the V gene TRBV19; TRBD1 agrees at 7 bases. The CDR3 has 13 residues. Germline lookup yields CDR1 LNHDA and CDR2 SQIVND (reference sequence). Trimming at V came to 6 bases and at J to 5 bases, leaving 4 bases not matched to a gene. CDR3 region: CASSQTGHQPQHF. CDR3 bases: TGTGCCAGTAGCCAGACAGGGCATCAGCCCCAGCATTTT.

The chain combines TRBV19 with TRBJ2-5, with TRBD2 matching over 10 bases. Germline V lookup: CDR1 LNHDA, CDR2 SQIVND (reference sequence). The CDR3 runs 18 residues. The V segment lost 3 bases and the J segment 2 bases; nucleotides outside the gene matches: 12. CDR3 nucleotides: TGTGCCAGTAGTATGAATAGGCTAGCGGGAGAGGGGCAAGAGACCCAGTACTTC. Translated: CASSMNRLAGEGQETQYF.

This clone was counted once. V is TRBV7-2 and J is TRBJ2-2, with 7 bases aligning to TRBD2. There are 16 residues in the CDR3. Germline V gene lookup returns CDR1 SGHTA and CDR2 FQGNSA. V gave up 0 bases and J gave up 2 bases; unmatched junction bases: 3. The CDR3 sequence: CASSLAPSGNTGELFF. CDR3 bases: TGTGCCAGCAGCTTAGCGCCTAGCGGTAACACCGGGGAGCTGTTTTTT.

J is TRBJ1-1 and V is TRBV4-1, with D unclear. Germline assignment: CDR1 MGHRA and CDR2 YSYEKL. Between the trimmed V and J ends, which lost 0 bases and 5 bases, there was a span of 13 bases. The CDR3 runs 15 residues. CDR3: CASSQDGRILTEAFF. The CDR3 DNA follows: TGCGCCAGCAGCCAAGATGGGAGGATTTTGACTGAAGCTTTCTTT.

The chain is built from TRBV7-3 and TRBJ2-3, with D unclear. V was pared by 5 bases and J by 0 bases, with 18 bases between. The CDR3 contains 17 residues. Looked up from germline, CDR1 is SGHTA and CDR2 is FQGTGA. The CDR3 DNA is TGTGCCAGCAGCCCAAAGCAACTGTCAGTAAGCACAGATACGCAGTATTTT. Translated, it gives CASSPKQLSVSTDTQYF.

The rearrangement links TRBV29-1 to TRBJ2-1; tentatively, D is TRBD2 (7 bases). Germline V gives CDR1 SQVTM, CDR2 ANQGSEA. V was cut by 4 bases and J by 4 bases, with 11 bases left in between. The CDR3 runs to 13 residues. CDR3: CSVARGGYNEQFF. The CDR3 bases are TGCAGCGTTGCCAGGGGAGGGTACAATGAGCAGTTCTTC.

The CDR3 sequence: CASSEGWRLPYDEQYF. The CDR3 coding sequence is TGTGCCAGCAGTGAAGGTTGGAGACTACCCTACGACGAGCAGTACTTC. V and J are TRBV6-1 and TRBJ2-7, with D possibly being TRBD2 (5 bases). CDR1 is MNHNS, CDR2 SASEGT, per germline. This CDR3 region has 16 residues. The V end lost 1 base, the J end lost 5 bases, and 18 bases lay between the germline ends.

On this clone itself: A junction boundary mismatches the germline segment, possibly from a read error. This chain links TRBV27 with TRBJ2-7; 12 bases agree with TRBD2. Looked up from germline, CDR1 is MNHEY and CDR2 is SMNVEV (reference sequence). This CDR3 has 12 residues. The CDR3 sequence is CASRMTSGSWFF. The CDR3 bases are TGTGCCAGCAGAATGACTAGCGGGAGCTGGTTCTTC.

Concerning this clone itself: One end of the junction varies from germline; a read error may be responsible. The chain couples TRBV7-7 to TRBJ2-7, with a weak D call TRBD1 (5 bases). CDR3 size: 14 residues. Germline V CDR1 and CDR2: SSHAT, FNYEAQ (reference sequence). CDR3 nucleotides: TGTGCTAGCAGCAGTACAACAGGTTCCTACGAGCAGTACTTC. This sequence encodes CASSSTTGSYEQYF.

V is TRBV9 and J is TRBJ2-2, with D tentatively TRBD2 (6 bases). The CDR3 is 17 residues long. The germline V and J ends were trimmed by 0 bases and 6 bases, with 18 bases remaining between them. Germline CDR1 and CDR2: SGDLS and YYNGEE. The CDR3 DNA is TGTGCCAGCAGCGTAGGTGGAGGGGCAGGGATCGCCGGGGAGCTGTTTTTT. Translation gives CASSVGGGAGIAGELFF.

The chain employs TRBV10-3 and TRBJ1-2, with D unclear. CDR3 length equals 15 residues. CDR1 is ENHRY and CDR2 is SYGVKD in the germline V gene. The V and J ends lost 2 bases and 1 base respectively, with 11 bases between them. The CDR3 bases are TGTGCCATCAGTGAGAGAACATCCAGTAACTATGGCTACACCTTC. This translates into CAISERTSSNYGYTF.

The V and J genes are TRBV13 and TRBJ1-3, with D hard to call. Germline V gene sequence: CDR1 PRHDT, CDR2 FYEKMQ (reference sequence). Trimming stripped 6 bases from V and 0 bases from J, with 15 bases between. This CDR3 has 16 amino acids. The CDR3 reads CASRRLRQSSGNTIYF. As DNA, the CDR3 is TGTGCCAGCAGGCGATTGAGGCAGTCCTCTGGAAACACCATATATTTT.

The gene calls are TRBV19 and TRBJ2-5; unclear D gene. The V end was cut by 3 bases, the J end by 3 bases, with 11 bases between. The CDR3 spans 14 residues. Germline lookup yields CDR1 LNHDA and CDR2 SQIVND (reference sequence). The CDR3 sequence is CASSMIGKEETQYF. DNA for the CDR3: TGTGCCAGTAGTATGATAGGGAAAGAAGAGACCCAGTACTTC.

The V and J genes are TRBV5-1 and TRBJ2-6; 11 bases line up with TRBD2. This CDR3 comprises 18 residues. The germline V gene encodes CDR1 SGHRS and CDR2 YFSETQ. With 0 bases clipped from V and 2 bases from J, the junction kept 4 bases outside the gene matches. Here the CDR3 reads CASSLALAGGAGANVLTF. In DNA form, the CDR3 reads TGCGCCAGCAGCTTGGCTCTAGCGGGGGGCGCTGGGGCCAACGTCCTGACTTTC.

The chain is built from TRBV30 and TRBJ2-7, with 11 positions matching TRBD2. CDR3 length equals 14 residues. V trimming: 2 bases; J trimming: 4 bases; junction bases outside the gene matches: 4. Germline CDR1 is GTSNPN and CDR2 is SVGIG (reference sequence). This CDR3 is CAWSIAGGLYEQYF. CDR3 DNA: TGTGCCTGGAGTATAGCGGGAGGGCTGTACGAGCAGTACTTC.

The chain combines TRBV6-1 with TRBJ1-2; D remains ambiguous. This CDR3 spans 13 amino acids. Germline V gene data show CDR1 as MNHNS and CDR2 as SASEGT. V lost 8 bases to trimming and J lost 4 bases, with 14 bases between them. The CDR3 here is CASYPNGGYGYTF. CDR3 nucleotide sequence: TGTGCCAGCTACCCGAATGGAGGCTATGGCTACACCTTC.

DNA for the CDR3: TGTGCCAGCAGCTTCCTAGCGGGAGGTAGTGAGCAGTTCTTC. Amino acid sequence: CASSFLAGGSEQFF. The V call is TRBV7-8, the J call TRBJ2-1, with TRBD2 identical over 11 bases. V lost 3 bases and J lost 9; bases outside the gene matches: 4. The CDR3 consists of 14 residues. CDR1 is SGHVS, CDR2 FQNEAQ, per germline.

This chain uses TRBV5-1 with TRBJ2-5, with a possible D match to TRBD1 (8 bases). Between the trimmed V and J ends, which lost 6 bases and 14 bases, there was a span of 23 bases. Germline V gene data show CDR1 as SGHRS and CDR2 as YFSETQ. The CDR3 consists of 13 residues. The DNA of the CDR3 is TGCGCCAGCAATGGACAGGGAGGGGCTCTGCGTTACTTC. Translated, it gives CASNGQGGALRYF.

Only one count was recorded for this clone. CDR3 sequence (DNA): TGTGCCAGTACAGGGGGCGACTCCGGGGAGCTGTTTTTT. Its translation is CASTGGDSGELFF. The chain is built from TRBV2 and TRBJ2-2; 9 nucleotides match TRBD1. This CDR3 is 13 amino acids long. Germline V gene data show CDR1 as SNHLY and CDR2 as FYNNEI. With 9 bases clipped from V and 6 bases from J, the junction kept 5 bases outside the gene matches.

V and J are TRBV19 and TRBJ2-1, with 8 bases fitting TRBD2. Trimming cost V 7 bases and J 8 bases; bases outside gene matches: 13. Germline V gives CDR1 LNHDA, CDR2 SQIVND (reference sequence). The CDR3 loop spans 15 amino acids. The CDR3 bases are TGTGCCAGTACCCAACTCGGGACTAGACGACATGAGCAGTTCTTC. This gives the protein CASTQLGTRRHEQFF.

V usage is TRBV9 and J usage is TRBJ2-5, with 7 bases that match TRBD2. Germline CDR1 reads SGDLS; CDR2 reads YYNGEE. V was pared by 4 bases and J by 2 bases, with 11 bases of the junction left unmatched. CDR3 length equals 16 residues. The CDR3 reads CASSSPGRGGQETQYF. Written as DNA, the CDR3 is TGTGCCAGCAGCTCCCCGGGCCGGGGAGGGCAAGAGACCCAGTACTTC.

The chain employs TRBV11-2 and TRBJ2-3, with 7 nucleotides matching TRBD2. Per germline, CDR1 SGHAT and CDR2 FQNNGV. This CDR3 spans 15 amino acids. The V segment lost 3 bases and the J segment 5 bases; nucleotides outside the gene matches: 8. The CDR3 DNA is TGTGCCAGCAGCTTCCGCTCACGCGGGGGAGATACGCAGTATTTT. Translation gives CASSFRSRGGDTQYF.

The V gene is TRBV11-2, the J gene TRBJ2-5; TRBD1 is a possible D gene (6 bases). Germline V CDR1 and CDR2: SGHAT, FQNNGV. The CDR3 sequence is 15 residues long. Trimming cost V 5 bases and J 1 base, with 14 bases left between them. CDR3 DNA sequence: TGTGCCAGCAGCGACGGACAGAGCTTCCAAGAGACCCAGTACTTC. Residues: CASSDGQSFQETQYF.

A note on this clone: This sample also contains other DNA sequences that code for the same CDR3. The V gene is TRBV18, the J gene TRBJ1-2; D remains unclear. The V end was cut by 3 bases, the J end by 3 bases, with 11 bases between. Germline V lookup: CDR1 KGHSH, CDR2 LQKENI. This CDR3 comprises 14 residues. The DNA of the CDR3 is TGTGCCAGCTCACCCCCGGGCACCTACTATGGCTACACCTTC. Amino acid sequence: CASSPPGTYYGYTF.

This chain connects TRBV5-4 to TRBJ2-2; D gene unclear. Germline-derived CDR1 and CDR2 are SGHNT and YYREEE (reference sequence). The ends were cut back, 5 bases at V and 0 bases at J, with 14 bases in the middle. The CDR3 runs to 16 residues. The chain's CDR3 is CASSKMDRSNTGELFF. The CDR3 bases are TGTGCCAGCAGTAAGATGGACCGATCGAACACCGGGGAGCTGTTTTTT. Drawing the rest from reference TRBV5-4 and TRBJ2-2, the complete variable domain is ETGVTQSPTHLIKTRGQQVTLRCSSQSGHNTVSWYQQALGQGPQFIFQYYREEENGRGNFPPRFSGLQFPNYSSELNVNALELDDSALYLCASSKMDRSNTGELFFGEGSRLTVL.

The chain has TRBV25-1 and TRBJ2-2; TRBD2 might be the D (5 bases). The germline gives CDR1 MGHDK, CDR2 SYGVNS. The CDR3 consists of 16 residues. Trimming left V 7 bases short and J 7 bases short, with 22 bases between. CDR3 region: CASTPNGVERGGELFF. The CDR3 coding sequence is TGTGCCAGCACCCCTAACGGGGTAGAACGGGGCGGGGAGCTGTTTTTT.

The chain employs TRBV9 and TRBJ2-1, with TRBD2 matching over 11 bases. This CDR3 is 16 amino acids long. Germline loops: CDR1 SGDLS, CDR2 YYNGEE. Germline trimming cut 1 base from V and 8 bases from J; bases unmatched to any gene: 8. CDR3 amino acids: CASSVSEVAGGHEQFF. As DNA, the CDR3 is TGTGCCAGCAGCGTAAGTGAGGTAGCGGGAGGGCATGAGCAGTTCTTC.

The table lists this clone with a few counts. This rearrangement joins TRBV25-1 to TRBJ1-6; a weak D match, TRBD1 (5 bases). CDR1 is MGHDK and CDR2 is SYGVNS in the germline V gene. The CDR3 contains 14 residues. V shed 7 bases and J shed 6 bases, with 13 bases lying between them. The CDR3 nucleotides read TGTGCCAGCAAGCCCAGGGACGGTAATTCACCCCTCCACTTT. Residues: CASKPRDGNSPLHF.

This chain joins TRBV18 and TRBJ2-1; D is perhaps TRBD1 or TRBD2 (5 bases each). Deletions cut 2 bases from V and 9 bases from J, with 11 bases between. CDR1 is KGHSH, CDR2 LQKENI, per germline. This CDR3 region has 13 residues. The CDR3 reads CASSPIDGTEQFF. The CDR3 bases are TGTGCCAGCTCACCAATTGACGGGACTGAGCAGTTCTTC.

DNA of the CDR3: TGTGCCAGCAGGCGATTACTAGGGACCCAGTACTTC. Protein product: CASRRLLGTQYF. The chain combines TRBV2 with TRBJ2-5, with D possibly TRBD2 on 5 matching bases. CDR3 length: 12 residues. The germline CDR1 and CDR2 sequences are SNHLY and FYNNEI. V was shortened by 6 bases and J by 7 bases, with 12 bases between the two germline ends.

The chain has TRBV25-1 and TRBJ1-2; the D gene is possibly TRBD1 (5 bases). Per germline, CDR1 MGHDK and CDR2 SYGVNS. The length of the CDR3 is 17 residues. V lost 1 base to trimming and J lost 4 bases, with 19 bases between them. The CDR3 DNA follows: TGTGCCAGCAGTGAATCCCTCGGGGGGGACGGTCTCTATGGCTACACCTTC. Its protein is CASSESLGGDGLYGYTF.